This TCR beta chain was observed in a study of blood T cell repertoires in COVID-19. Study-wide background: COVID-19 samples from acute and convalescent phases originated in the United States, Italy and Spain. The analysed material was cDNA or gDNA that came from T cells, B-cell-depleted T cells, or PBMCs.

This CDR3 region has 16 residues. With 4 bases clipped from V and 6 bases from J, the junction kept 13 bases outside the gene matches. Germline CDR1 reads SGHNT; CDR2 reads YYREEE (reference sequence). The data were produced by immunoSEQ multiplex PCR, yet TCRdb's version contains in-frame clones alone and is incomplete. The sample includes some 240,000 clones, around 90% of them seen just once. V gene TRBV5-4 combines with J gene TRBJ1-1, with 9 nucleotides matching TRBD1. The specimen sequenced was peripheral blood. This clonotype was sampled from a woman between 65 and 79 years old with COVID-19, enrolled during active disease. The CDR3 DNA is TGTGCCAGCAGCCCTGAATCACAGGGGGCAAGGGCTGAAGCTTTCTTT. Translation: CASSPESQGARAEAFF.